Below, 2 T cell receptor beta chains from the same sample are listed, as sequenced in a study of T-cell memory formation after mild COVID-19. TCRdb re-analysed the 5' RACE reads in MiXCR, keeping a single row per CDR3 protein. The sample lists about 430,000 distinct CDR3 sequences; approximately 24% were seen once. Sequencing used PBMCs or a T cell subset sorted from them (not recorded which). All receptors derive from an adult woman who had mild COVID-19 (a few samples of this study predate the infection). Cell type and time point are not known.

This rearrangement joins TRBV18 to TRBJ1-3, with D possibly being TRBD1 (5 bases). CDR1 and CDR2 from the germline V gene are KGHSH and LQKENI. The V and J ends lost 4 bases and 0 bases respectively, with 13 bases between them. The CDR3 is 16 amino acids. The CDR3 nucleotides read TGTGCCAGCTCACTTAGCACCGGGACCTCTGGAAACACCATATATTTT. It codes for CASSLSTGTSGNTIYF.

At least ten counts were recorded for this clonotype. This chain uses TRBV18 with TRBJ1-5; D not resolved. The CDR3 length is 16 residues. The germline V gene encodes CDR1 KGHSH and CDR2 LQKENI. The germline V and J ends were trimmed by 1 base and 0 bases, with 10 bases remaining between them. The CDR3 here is CASSPLPQSSNQPQHF. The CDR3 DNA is TGTGCCAGCTCACCACTACCACAGTCTAGCAATCAGCCCCAGCATTTT.